Each of the 21 T cell receptor beta chains below was sequenced from the same sample in a study of tumor-infiltrating lymphocytes in primary liver carcinoma. Starting material for RNA and DNA co-extraction consisted of about 20-30 mg of unsorted bulk tissue. A constant-region primer served to make TCR beta cDNA from roughly 480 ng total RNA. Three nested multiplex PCR rounds of slightly modified ARM-PCR generated TCR beta libraries. Investigators reported that the first two PCR rounds, at about 9 cycles each, used TRBV1-TRBV30 forward primers with a C-beta reverse primer. In TCRdb, the multiplex PCR reads were re-called with MiXCR into one record per CDR3 protein. The data contain approximately 120,000 distinct CDR3 sequences, 64% of them singletons. The specimen was liver tumor tissue from sampling region 3. Subset in this sample: tumor region T3, left-lateral pole. The receptors were gathered from a woman in her fifties or sixties with primary liver carcinoma and hepatitis B virus infection.

This clonotype was counted at least ten times. The rearrangement joins TRBV12-3 or TRBV12-4 to TRBJ2-1; D ambiguous. V dropped 4 bases and J dropped 3 bases, with 13 bases sitting between them. The CDR3 is 15 residues long. DNA of the CDR3: TGTGCCAGCAGTTATGACCCTCCCCACTACAATGAGCAGTTCTTC. Protein sequence: CASSYDPPHYNEQFF.

There are many counts of this clonotype. The CDR3 DNA reads as TGTGCCAGCAGGAGCAATCAGCCCCAGCATTTT. Protein product: CASRSNQPQHF. The chain links TRBV6-1 to TRBJ1-5, with D uncertain. Trimming stripped 6 bases from V and 1 base from J, with 1 base between. Germline V lookup: CDR1 MNHNS, CDR2 SASEGT. This CDR3 contains 11 residues.

The chain is built from TRBV11-2 and TRBJ1-2; D is ambiguous. CDR1 and CDR2 (germline): SGHAT, FQNNGV. Trimming took off 3 bases at V and 4 bases at J, with 12 bases between the two ends. The CDR3 has 14 residues. The CDR3 here is CASSLAGVSYGYTF. In DNA, the CDR3 is TGTGCCAGCAGCTTGGCAGGCGTTAGCTATGGCTACACCTTC. The full variable domain, in which reference TRBV11-2 and TRBJ1-2 provide the parts outside the CDR3, is EAGVAQSPRYKIIEKRQSVAFWCNPISGHATLYWYQQILGQGPKLLIQFQNNGVVDDSQLPKDRFSAERLKGVDSTLKIQPAKLEDSAVYLCASSLAGVSYGYTFGSGTRLTVV.

Comments on this clonotype: With a much larger clone just one base away, this may be a read error. The chain employs TRBV5-6 and TRBJ2-5; 8 positions agree with TRBD2. This CDR3 is 15 amino acids long. V trimming: 7 bases; J trimming: 4 bases; junction bases outside the gene matches: 12. Germline V CDR1 and CDR2: SGHDT, YYEEEE. CDR3 DNA sequence: TGTGCCAGCGGCCCCCCAGGACTAGCCGGAGAGACCCAGTACTTC. Amino acid sequence: CASGPPGLAGETQYF.

To note about this clonotype: The junction departs from the called germline gene at one end, perhaps through a read error. This rearrangement joins TRBV28 to TRBJ2-1, with 9 bases matching TRBD2. Germline loops: CDR1 MDHEN, CDR2 SYDVKM. CDR3 length: 16 amino acids. The CDR3, as DNA: TGCGCCAGCAGAAGCACTGGGTCTAGCGGGAACAATGAGCAGTTCTTC. Its protein product is CASRSTGSSGNNEQFF.

At least ten counts were recorded for this clonotype. The chain couples TRBV10-3 to TRBJ2-3; D is undetermined. Trimming took 4 bases from V and 1 from J, leaving 9 bases between them. The CDR3 has 14 amino acids. CDR1 and CDR2 (germline): ENHRY, SYGVKD. CDR3 sequence (DNA): TGTGCCATCAGTGGCCAGGCTGGCACAGATACGCAGTATTTT. Its protein is CAISGQAGTDTQYF.

This clonotype was seen a single time. The chain joins TRBV4-2 to TRBJ2-7; 7 bases agree with TRBD1. The CDR3 extends over 15 amino acids. The germline V gene encodes CDR1 LGHNA and CDR2 YNFKEQ. The CDR3 DNA reads as TGTCCCTGCAGCCAAGACCCAAGGGGGCGGGACGAGCAGTACTTC. It codes for CPCSQDPRGRDEQYF.

In regard to this clonotype: Its ends do not fully match the called genes, so a read error is possible. J is TRBJ2-6 and V is TRBV7-8; D possibly corresponds to TRBD1 (6 bases). Per the germline V gene, CDR1 is SGHVS and CDR2 is FQNEAQ. There are 17 residues in the CDR3. CDR3 coding DNA: TGTACCAGCAGCTCAAAGAGTAACAGGGCTGGGGCCAACGTCCTGACTTTC. Residues: CTSSSKSNRAGANVLTF.

Notes on this clonotype: A read error may explain this, as a much larger clone is one base away. This chain connects TRBV7-8 to TRBJ2-1, with 7 bases matching TRBD1. CDR3 length: 17 amino acids. Germline V gene lookup returns CDR1 SGHVS and CDR2 FQNEAQ. The V and J ends lost 4 bases and 12 bases, in that order; junction bases with no gene match: 21. DNA for the CDR3: TGTGCCAGCAGCTCCGAATTACAGGGGCCATGGGCCAGGGTGCAGTTCTTC. It codes for CASSSELQGPWARVQFF.

Of note for this clonotype: The junction does not match germline at one end; this may be a read error. The J gene is TRBJ1-2, the V gene TRBV11-3; D might be TRBD1 (5 bases). CDR1 SGHNT and CDR2 YENEEA come from the germline V gene. The CDR3 has 14 residues. CDR3 protein: CANSLGASVYGYTF. CDR3 sequence (DNA): TGTGCCAACAGCTTAGGGGCCTCGGTCTATGGTTACACCTTC.

Turning to this clonotype: A clone one base away is much larger, so this may be a read error. The V and J genes are TRBV6-2 or TRBV6-3 and TRBJ2-7; D possibly matches TRBD1 or TRBD2 (6 bases each). Germline V gene sequence: CDR1 MNHEY, CDR2 SVGEGT. The CDR3 has 15 amino acids. Trimming cost V 5 bases and J 1 base, with 15 bases left between them. The CDR3 sequence is CASSPRGDTSYEQYF. The CDR3 DNA reads as TGTGCCAGCAGTCCTAGGGGGGATACTTCCTACGAGCAGTACTTC.

Comment on this clonotype: This clone may be a read error of a much larger clone one base away. The CDR3 does not end in the conserved phenylalanine or tryptophan, so this is likely a read error. The chain uses TRBV5-4 and TRBJ2-3; weak D call: TRBD1 (8 bases). The CDR3 totals 18 residues. Germline V gene sequence: CDR1 SGHNT, CDR2 YYREEE (reference sequence). V lost 0 bases and J 0 bases, leaving 17 bases between the germline ends. CDR3 region: CASSLADRGGTSTDTQYL. The CDR3, as DNA: TGTGCCAGCAGCTTGGCCGACAGGGGAGGGACTAGCACAGATACGCAGTATTTA.

In this sample, this clonotype turned up many times. V and J are TRBV6-1 and TRBJ2-1; 9 nucleotides align to TRBD2. CDR3 length equals 13 residues. The germline gives CDR1 MNHNS, CDR2 SASEGT. The V gene end was trimmed by 8 bases and the J gene end by 4 bases; junction bases not matched to a gene: 3. CDR3 protein: CASLAGGYNEQFF. CDR3 DNA: TGTGCCAGCTTGGCGGGAGGGTACAATGAGCAGTTCTTC.

As concerns this clonotype: A much more abundant neighbour one base away suggests this may be a read error. J is TRBJ1-5 and V is TRBV5-4; TRBD1 might be the D (5 bases). Germline-derived CDR1 and CDR2 are SGHNT and YYREEE (reference sequence). V lost 4 bases and J lost 5, with 10 bases in between. This CDR3 region has 13 residues. The CDR3 here is CASSTDRHQPQHF. CDR3 bases: TGTGCCAGCAGCACTGACAGACATCAGCCCCAGCATTTT. The entire variable domain, with the rest obtained from reference TRBV5-4 and TRBJ1-5, is as follows: ETGVTQSPTHLIKTRGQQVTLRCSSQSGHNTVSWYQQALGQGPQFIFQYYREEENGRGNFPPRFSGLQFPNYSSELNVNALELDDSALYLCASSTDRHQPQHFGDGTRLSIL.

For this clonotype: One end of the junction is discordant with germline, which a read error may explain. This chain links TRBV11-2 with TRBJ2-3; D remains ambiguous. The CDR3 extends over 15 amino acids. The germline V gene has CDR1 SGHAT and CDR2 FQNNGV. This CDR3 is CGSSLEARNTDTQYF. The CDR3 DNA sequence: TGTGGCAGCAGCCTAGAGGCTAGGAACACAGATACGCAGTATTTT.

As concerns this clonotype: Since the CDR3 does not end with the conserved phenylalanine or tryptophan, this likely comes from a read error. J is TRBJ2-7 and V is TRBV11-3, with D tentatively TRBD1 (5 bases). Germline values: CDR1 SGHNT, CDR2 YENEEA. The CDR3 is 15 residues long. The CDR3 nucleotides read TGTGCCAGCGGCTCCCACGGTGCAGGGCGATACGAACAGTACTCC. Translation gives CASGSHGAGRYEQYS.

This clonotype was counted between two and nine times. The chain is built from TRBV28 and TRBJ2-5; tentatively, D is TRBD1 (6 bases). Trimming removed 5 bases at V and 3 bases at J, with 19 bases between. This CDR3 contains 16 residues. Germline values: CDR1 MDHEN, CDR2 SYDVKM. CDR3 sequence reads: CASSPFPTGTKETQYF. In nucleotides, the CDR3 is TGTGCCAGCAGTCCCTTTCCGACCGGGACAAAAGAGACCCAGTACTTC.

The chain recombines TRBV28 with TRBJ1-5, with 7 bases matching TRBD1. The CDR3 runs 13 residues. Trimming took 10 bases from V and 4 from J; bases not matched to a gene: 7. The germline gives CDR1 MDHEN, CDR2 SYDVKM. The chain's CDR3 is CAIAGGGNQPQHF. As DNA, the CDR3 is TGTGCCATCGCAGGGGGAGGTAATCAGCCCCAGCATTTT. The full variable domain, completed using reference TRBV28 and TRBJ1-5, is DVKVTQSSRYLVKRTGEKVFLECVQDMDHENMFWYRQDPGLGLRLIYFSYDVKMKEKGDIPEGYSVSREKKERFSLILESASTNQTSMYLCAIAGGGNQPQHFGDGTRLSIL.

This clonotype was detected a few times. One end of the junction fails to match germline, which may point to a read error. V is TRBV11-2 and J is TRBJ2-1; weak D call: TRBD2 (6 bases). The CDR3 extends over 13 amino acids. Germline V lookup: CDR1 SGHAT, CDR2 FQNNGV. CDR3 in DNA: TGTGCCAGCAACTTCCTCCGGGAGAATGAGCAGCTCTTC. Residues: CASNFLRENEQLF.

Concerning this clonotype itself: The junction differs from germline at one of its ends, possibly a read error. The chain combines TRBV11-2 with TRBJ2-2; tentative D call: TRBD2 (6 bases). This CDR3 has 15 residues. Germline lookup yields CDR1 SGHAT and CDR2 FQNNGV. CDR3 sequence: CDSNLFGGSTGELFF. DNA of the CDR3: TGTGACAGCAACTTATTTGGGGGGAGCACCGGGGAGCTGTTTTTT.

As for this clonotype: At one end, the junction sequence differs from germline, possibly due to a read error. The chain recombines TRBV29-1 with TRBJ2-1; 8 bases match TRBD1. Germline CDR1 and CDR2: SQVTM and ANQGSEA. This CDR3 has 16 residues. CDR3 bases: TGCAGCGTTGTTCTCAGGACAGGGAGCCCCTACAATGAGCAGTCCTTC. Its protein is CSVVLRTGSPYNEQSF.